This T cell receptor (beta chain) was captured by sequencing in a study of T cells in women clearing cervical HPV infection. The CDR3 length is 16 residues. J gave up 4 bases and V 4 bases, and 13 bases lay outside the gene matches. Germline loops: CDR1 MGHRA, CDR2 YSYEKL. General study results and limits: Timing of associations relative to infection is unclear; T-cell subsets were not isolated.

Sequencing was performed with immunoSEQ multiplex PCR; in TCRdb, only in-frame clones are kept and a portion is missing. The repertoire table contains fewer than 40,000 clones. Notes on this clone: The antigen is undetermined. The read comes to an end 3 residues before the CDR3 does, leaving the germline J gene to fill in the end.

The receptor was derived from a woman between 18 and 69 years old with a cervical HPV16 infection that either progressed to CIN3+ or cleared (not recorded which). The chain employs TRBV4-1 and TRBJ2-7; TRBD2 aligns across 7 bases. The sample consisted of blood buffy coat. CDR3 loop: CASSLSPSGARYEQYF. CDR3 DNA, as far as it was read: TGCGCCAGCAGCCTCTCGCCTAGCGGAGCCCGATACGAG.